The 29 T cell receptor beta chains below all came from one sample that was sequenced in a study of response to subunit inactivated influenza vaccine. TCRdb reanalysed the RT-PCR reads using MiXCR and keeps one entry per CDR3 protein. The sample includes about 610,000 distinct CDR3 sequences, about 14% of them seen just once. The specimen was PBMCs from blood, collected less than 13 days after vaccination. These receptors were collected from a man aged 50 to 60 who received an inactivated influenza vaccine.

The V and J genes are TRBV4-2 and TRBJ2-7, with D unresolved. Germline lookup yields CDR1 LGHNA and CDR2 YNFKEQ. V gave up 6 bases and J gave up 3 bases, with 18 bases separating them. The CDR3 consists of 15 residues. The DNA for the CDR3 is TGTGCCAGCAGACCTTTAGGTGAAGGGATCTACGAGCAGTACTTC. Its translation: CASRPLGEGIYEQYF.

The CDR3 DNA reads as TGTGCCAGCAGCCAACAGGCTAATTCACCCCTCCACTTT. As protein: CASSQQANSPLHF. The rearrangement links TRBV14 to TRBJ1-6; D not resolved. The germline V and J ends were trimmed by 2 bases and 6 bases, with 5 bases remaining between them. The germline V gene has CDR1 SGHDN and CDR2 FVKESK. CDR3 length: 13 amino acids. The full variable domain, rest sourced from reference TRBV14 and TRBJ1-6, is EAGVTQFPSHSVIEKGQTVTLRCDPISGHDNLYWYRRVMGKEIKFLLHFVKESKQDESGMPNNRFLAERTGGTYSTLKVQPAELEDSGVYFCASSQQANSPLHFGNGTRLTVT.

V is TRBV5-4 and J is TRBJ2-2; TRBD1 is a possible D gene (6 bases). Trimming stripped 2 bases from V and 6 bases from J, with 11 bases between. The CDR3 length is 14 residues. From germline, CDR1 is SGHNT and CDR2 YYREEE (reference sequence). In DNA, the CDR3 is TGTGCCAGCAGCTTCACAGGGTTCCCCGGGGAGCTGTTTTTT. Its translation: CASSFTGFPGELFF.

This chain connects TRBV7-2 to TRBJ2-7; weak D call: TRBD1 (5 bases). Trimming took 5 bases from V and 0 from J, leaving 8 bases between them. Germline V lookup: CDR1 SGHTA, CDR2 FQGNSA. The length of the CDR3 is 13 residues. As DNA, the CDR3 is TGTGCCAGCAGCCCCAGGGTCTCCTACGAGCAGTACTTC. Its translation is CASSPRVSYEQYF. The full variable domain, in which reference TRBV7-2 and TRBJ2-7 provide the parts outside the CDR3, is GAGVSQSPSNKVTEKGKDVELRCDPISGHTALYWYRQSLGQGLEFLIYFQGNSAPDKSGLPSDRFSAERTGGSVSTLTIQRTQQEDSAVYLCASSPRVSYEQYFGPGTRLTVT.

This clonotype was seen ten or more times. The chain has TRBV12-3 or TRBV12-4 and TRBJ2-7, with 8 bases aligning to TRBD2. J gave up 6 bases and V 7 bases, and 11 bases lay outside the gene matches. This CDR3 has 14 residues. This CDR3 reads CASTRSGTYGEQYF. CDR3 nucleotide sequence: TGTGCCAGCACCCGTAGCGGGACGTACGGCGAGCAGTACTTC.

The V gene is TRBV12-3 or TRBV12-4, the J gene TRBJ2-3; TRBD2 matches at 13 bases. This CDR3 contains 15 residues. Trimming removed 6 bases from V and 8 bases from J; junction bases left unmatched: 8. The CDR3 spells CASRQLAGGLGTQYF. CDR3 DNA: TGTGCCAGCAGACAACTAGCGGGAGGGTTGGGTACGCAGTATTTT.

The chain links TRBV3-1 to TRBJ1-1; D may be TRBD1 (5 bases). The V end was cut by 1 base, the J end by 1 base, with 10 bases between. Germline loops: CDR1 LGHDT, CDR2 YNNKEL (reference sequence). The CDR3 is 15 amino acids. The CDR3, as DNA: TGTGCCAGCAGCCAAGGCTCCACAGGGAACACTGAAGCTTTCTTT. Amino acid sequence: CASSQGSTGNTEAFF.

The rearrangement links TRBV12-3 or TRBV12-4 to TRBJ2-3, with a weak D call TRBD2 (5 bases). The CDR3 runs 16 residues. The germline V and J ends were trimmed by 0 bases and 1 base, with 11 bases remaining between them. CDR3 DNA sequence: TGTGCCAGCAGTTTAGCGTTGAGCGGCGGCACAGATACGCAGTATTTT. Its protein is CASSLALSGGTDTQYF.

A remark on this clonotype: Mismatch with germline at one junction end may stem from a read error. This chain connects TRBV11-2 to TRBJ2-3; no definite D call. Germline-derived CDR1 and CDR2 are SGHAT and FQNNGV. The CDR3 spans 13 residues. The CDR3 loop reads CASSFTQADTQSF. DNA of the CDR3: TGTGCCAGCAGCTTCACTCAAGCAGATACGCAGTCTTTT.

This clonotype appeared many times. The rearrangement links TRBV2 to TRBJ2-1; 11 bases line up with TRBD2. The ends lost 8 bases at V and 3 bases at J; junction bases unmatched: 3. The CDR3 is 14 residues long. Per the germline V gene, CDR1 is SNHLY and CDR2 is FYNNEI. The CDR3 region has the DNA TGTGCCAGCTCCGGGACTAGCGGCTACAATGAGCAGTTCTTC. The encoded protein is CASSGTSGYNEQFF.

The chain uses TRBV28 and TRBJ2-3; 7 bases line up with TRBD2. Trimming at V came to 1 base and at J to 10 bases, leaving 14 bases not matched to a gene. The length of the CDR3 is 16 residues. From germline, CDR1 is MDHEN and CDR2 SYDVKM. The CDR3 bases are TGTGCCAGCAGTTTATCCCCGGGACTAAATTTTGAATCGCAGTATTTT. Amino acid sequence: CASSLSPGLNFESQYF.

A few counts support this clonotype. The rearrangement links TRBV7-2 to TRBJ2-4, with 7 bases lining up with TRBD2. The CDR3 is made up of 13 amino acids. Germline V gene lookup returns CDR1 SGHTA and CDR2 FQGNSA. Trimming cost V 5 bases and J 5 bases; bases outside gene matches: 3. CDR3 loop: CASSLLAENIQYF. The CDR3 bases are TGTGCCAGCAGCCTTCTAGCGGAAAACATTCAGTACTTC.

This chain uses TRBV4-2 with TRBJ1-5, with D uncertain. CDR1 and CDR2 (germline): LGHNA, YNFKEQ. V lost 0 bases to trimming and J lost 3 bases, with 9 bases between them. CDR3 length equals 15 residues. Here the CDR3 reads CASSQESRDNQPQHF. CDR3 DNA sequence: TGTGCCAGCAGCCAAGAGTCACGGGACAATCAGCCCCAGCATTTT.

The chain recombines TRBV5-6 with TRBJ1-1; D may be TRBD1 (5 bases). V shed 0 bases and J shed 3 bases, with 12 bases lying between them. Per germline, CDR1 SGHDT and CDR2 YYEEEE. The CDR3 loop spans 15 amino acids. The CDR3 reads CASSLVGQGDTEAFF. In DNA, the CDR3 is TGTGCCAGCAGCTTGGTCGGGCAGGGTGACACTGAAGCTTTCTTT.

In this sample, this clonotype turned up many times. The chain recombines TRBV5-1 with TRBJ1-2; D not certain. Germline lookup yields CDR1 SGHRS and CDR2 YFSETQ. This CDR3 is built from 13 residues. Trimming removed 7 bases from V and 7 bases from J, with 17 bases in between. Written as DNA, the CDR3 is TGCGCCAGCCGAGTAGATGATTCCGCTGGCTACACCTTC. The encoded protein is CASRVDDSAGYTF.

The chain is built from TRBV6-2 or TRBV6-3 and TRBJ2-4; possibly TRBD2 for D (6 bases). Germline V gene lookup returns CDR1 MNHEY and CDR2 SVGEGT. V lost 4 bases and J lost 1, with 11 bases in between. CDR3 length equals 15 residues. The CDR3 DNA sequence: TGTGCCAGCAGTTGGAGGGAAGGGGCCAAAAACATTCAGTACTTC. It specifies CASSWREGAKNIQYF.

The genes are TRBV6-2 or TRBV6-3 and TRBJ2-1, with a possible D match to TRBD2 (6 bases). CDR1 and CDR2 from the germline V gene are MNHEY and SVGEGT. The CDR3 spans 15 residues. The germline V and J ends were trimmed by 5 bases and 5 bases, with 16 bases remaining between them. Here the CDR3 DNA reads TGTGCCAGCAGTCCAAGACTGTGGGGGGACAATGAGCAGTTCTTC. Amino acids: CASSPRLWGDNEQFF.

This clonotype was detected a few times. This chain joins TRBV28 and TRBJ2-3, with 12 bases matching TRBD2. J gave up 5 bases and V 3 bases, and 9 bases lay outside the gene matches. Germline CDR1 and CDR2: MDHEN and SYDVKM. The CDR3 is made up of 17 amino acids. The CDR3, as DNA: TGTGCCAGCAGTTTCTATGCTAGCGGGAGGGCTAAAGATACGCAGTATTTT. Its translation is CASSFYASGRAKDTQYF.

As for this clonotype: This clone may be a read error of a much larger clone one base away. V gene TRBV5-6 combines with J gene TRBJ2-7; 10 nucleotides match TRBD1. Trimming cost V 5 bases and J 2 bases; bases outside gene matches: 4. Germline V gene lookup returns CDR1 SGHDT and CDR2 YYEEEE. This CDR3 region has 14 residues. The chain's CDR3 is CASRSGTGAYEQYF. The CDR3, as DNA: TGTGCCAGCAGGTCCGGGACAGGGGCCTACGAGCAGTACTTC.

This clonotype has a handful of counts. The rearrangement joins TRBV6-5 to TRBJ1-4; D might be TRBD1 (5 bases). Between the trimmed V and J ends, which lost 0 bases and 11 bases, there was a span of 19 bases. The CDR3 runs 16 residues. CDR1 and CDR2 from the germline V gene are MNHEY and SVGAGI. The CDR3 protein is CASSYSATGGAVKLFF. Here the CDR3 DNA reads TGTGCCAGCAGTTACTCGGCTACCGGAGGGGCGGTGAAACTGTTTTTT.

This clonotype appeared a few times. The chain recombines TRBV12-3 or TRBV12-4 with TRBJ2-3; possibly TRBD2 for D (6 bases). The CDR3 is made up of 13 amino acids. Trimming shortened V by 8 bases and J by 6 bases, and 15 bases separated the two germline ends. CDR3 residues: CASGRGIEDTQYF. CDR3 nucleotide sequence: TGTGCCAGCGGACGCGGGATTGAGGATACGCAGTATTTT.

The chain links TRBV15 to TRBJ2-3; the D call may be TRBD1 or TRBD2 (7 bases each). Germline V gives CDR1 LNHNV, CDR2 YYDKDF (reference sequence). The length of the CDR3 is 18 residues. The germline V and J ends were trimmed by 8 bases and 2 bases, with 26 bases remaining between them. Written as DNA, the CDR3 is TGTGCCACCTCACGGTCACAGGGGACTAATACTTACACAGATACGCAGTATTTT. Translated: CATSRSQGTNTYTDTQYF.

This clonotype was seen at least ten times. The rearrangement joins TRBV20-1 to TRBJ2-7; 7 bases line up with TRBD1. Germline V lookup: CDR1 DFQATT, CDR2 SNEGSKA (reference sequence). The length of the CDR3 is 13 residues. V gave up 3 bases and J gave up 2 bases; unmatched junction bases: 4. The CDR3 sequence: CSASITGAYEQYF. CDR3 bases: TGCAGTGCTAGTATCACAGGGGCCTACGAGCAGTACTTC.

The chain is built from TRBV3-1 and TRBJ2-1, with 16 bases lining up with TRBD2. Germline V gene lookup returns CDR1 LGHDT and CDR2 YNNKEL (reference sequence). The CDR3 covers 19 residues. V was clipped by 11 bases and J by 1 base; unmatched bases: 14. This chain's CDR3 is CACCSGTSGRARSYNEQFF. The CDR3 nucleotides are TGTGCCTGCTGTTCAGGGACTAGCGGGAGGGCCAGGTCCTACAATGAGCAGTTCTTC.

In its sample, this clonotype was seen a few times. J is TRBJ1-1 and V is TRBV28; 7 nucleotides align to TRBD1. Germline V lookup: CDR1 MDHEN, CDR2 SYDVKM. The CDR3 is 15 residues long. V dropped 6 bases and J dropped 2; count of bases not matched to a gene: 9. The CDR3 DNA reads TGTGCCAGCAGGCTGACAGGGCGGTTCAACACTGAAGCTTTCTTT. Protein product: CASRLTGRFNTEAFF. Combining the CDR3 with reference TRBV28 and TRBJ1-1 gives the whole variable domain DVKVTQSSRYLVKRTGEKVFLECVQDMDHENMFWYRQDPGLGLRLIYFSYDVKMKEKGDIPEGYSVSREKKERFSLILESASTNQTSMYLCASRLTGRFNTEAFFGQGTRLTVV.

This rearrangement joins TRBV6-1 to TRBJ1-5, with TRBD1 as a possible D gene (5 bases). The V gene lost 4 bases and the J gene lost 5 bases, with 9 bases spanning the gap. The CDR3 has 13 amino acids. From germline, CDR1 is MNHNS and CDR2 SASEGT. Here the CDR3 reads CASSAQGDQPQHF. CDR3 sequence (DNA): TGTGCCAGCAGTGCCCAGGGCGATCAGCCCCAGCATTTT.

The V gene is TRBV7-2, the J gene TRBJ2-2; tentatively, D is TRBD1 (5 bases). The germline V gene has CDR1 SGHTA and CDR2 FQGNSA. The CDR3 is 16 amino acids. V was shortened by 0 bases and J by 4 bases, with 12 bases between the two germline ends. In DNA, the CDR3 is TGTGCCAGCAGCTTAGCGGGCAGGGTGGGCACCGGGGAGCTGTTTTTT. Amino acid sequence: CASSLAGRVGTGELFF.

In this sample, this clonotype turned up a few times. The V and J genes are TRBV3-1 and TRBJ2-7; D is possibly TRBD1 (5 bases). The V end lost 1 base, the J end lost 2 bases, and 12 bases lay between the germline ends. The CDR3 runs to 15 residues. Germline-derived CDR1 and CDR2 are LGHDT and YNNKEL (reference sequence). Here the CDR3 DNA reads TGTGCCAGCAGCCAAGGAAGGACATCCCCCTACGAGCAGTACTTC. Encoded protein: CASSQGRTSPYEQYF.

This clonotype was observed once. The J gene is TRBJ2-3, the V gene TRBV6-7; no clear D gene. TRBV6-7 is noted as an ORF with a role that remains uncertain. With 10 bases removed from V and 2 bases from J, the gap between germline ends came to 16 bases. The CDR3 is 14 residues long. Written as DNA, the CDR3 is TGTGCCAAAAAAAATGGGGTGCCCACAGATACGCAGTATTTT. It encodes CAKKNGVPTDTQYF.